This T cell receptor beta chain emerged from a study of T cell responses to AZD1222 COVID-19 vaccine. General observations from the study: The donor cohort was predominantly white British with a female majority, and clonal diversity may have been underestimated. Unmutated variant regions are reportedly targeted by nearly half of spike-specific TCRs. Spike-wide vaccine-associated CD4 TCRs dominated at 160-218 and 743-854.

The protocol was immunoSEQ multiplex PCR, while the TCRdb copy is restricted to in-frame clones and leaves out a portion. In the table there are some 180,000 clones, approximately 90% of which are singletons. To note about this clone: No antigen is known for it.

CDR3 size: 15 residues. Germline CDR1 is GTSNPN and CDR2 is SVGIG (reference sequence). The V gene end was trimmed by 0 bases and the J gene end by 3 bases; junction bases not matched to a gene: 5. The sample here was peripheral blood, taken on day 0 of AZD1222 vaccination. This receptor was identified in an adult in good health. The rearrangement links TRBV30 to TRBJ2-1; TRBD2 matches 7 bases. The DNA for the CDR3 is TGTGCCTGGAGTGTCGGCGGGAGAATCTACAATGAGCAGTTCTTC. Its translation is CAWSVGGRIYNEQFF.